Below, one T cell receptor beta chain is given with its context. The antigen is unknown. With V trimmed by 6 bases and J by 6 bases, 20 bases remained unmatched. This CDR3 spans 18 amino acids. Germline assignment: CDR1 LGHNA and CDR2 YNFKEQ. The sample is drawn from a study of T cell repertoires in cytomegalovirus infection. Across the whole study: Newly reported HLA-C-restricted and thoroughly characterized HLA-B-restricted CMV epitopes were employed.

Using its own MiXCR run on the reads, TCRdb lists one record per CDR3 protein. In the table there are about 830,000 distinct CDR3 sequences, around a third of which are singletons. The chain combines TRBV4-2 with TRBJ1-1; 9 bases fit TRBD1. Sequencing used cultured CD8+ T cells from PBMCs, obtained from culture after CMV antigen stimulation. The clonotype was recovered from a human donor in good health (CMV status not recorded). Some clones in this sample may be carry-over from other donors' samples. The CDR3 sequence is CASSHWPGTGFVGAEAFF. The CDR3 DNA follows: TGTGCCAGCAGTCACTGGCCCGGGACAGGGTTTGTCGGAGCTGAAGCTTTCTTT.